The 27 T cell receptor beta chains listed next were all sequenced from one sample in a study of CD8 T cells in Susac syndrome. Random hexamers were used to reverse transcribe the RNA input (0.5 to 1 ug). A single record per CDR3 protein comes from TCRdb applying MiXCR to the immunoSEQ multiplex PCR reads. This table holds about 150,000 distinct CDR3 sequences, roughly 95% found once. Sequencing was performed on CD8+ T cells from PBMCs. The source is a human donor with multiple sclerosis.

The CDR3 region has the DNA TGTGCCAGCAGCGGGAGCCCCAGGGTAGGCAATGAGCAGTTCTTC. Translating it yields CASSGSPRVGNEQFF. The chain carries TRBV9 and TRBJ2-1, with D maybe TRBD1 (5 bases). V was pared by 3 bases and J by 6 bases, with 16 bases between. CDR3 length equals 15 residues. CDR1 SGDLS and CDR2 YYNGEE come from the germline V gene.

The chain couples TRBV20-1 to TRBJ2-1; D is undetermined. Germline values: CDR1 DFQATT, CDR2 SNEGSKA (reference sequence). CDR3 length equals 16 residues. The V gene lost 0 bases and the J gene lost 0 bases, with 12 bases spanning the gap. In nucleotides, the CDR3 is TGCAGTGCTAGAGATTGGGAAGGACGCTCCTACAATGAGCAGTTCTTC. It encodes CSARDWEGRSYNEQFF.

The chain has TRBV29-1 and TRBJ1-5; D gene uncertain. The CDR3 loop spans 13 amino acids. From germline, CDR1 is SQVTM and CDR2 ANQGSEA. V was pared by 3 bases and J by 4 bases, with 10 bases between. The CDR3 loop reads CSVELGPNQPQHF. In DNA form, the CDR3 reads TGCAGCGTTGAGCTAGGGCCAAATCAGCCCCAGCATTTT. The full variable domain, completed using reference TRBV29-1 and TRBJ1-5, is SAVISQKPSRDICQRGTSLTIQCQVDSQVTMMFWYRQQPGQSLTLIATANQGSEATYESGFVIDKFPISRPNLTFSTLTVSNMSPEDSSIYLCSVELGPNQPQHFGDGTRLSIL.

This clonotype turned up a few times. The chain carries TRBV7-9 and TRBJ1-2; TRBD1 is a possible D gene (5 bases). The CDR3 extends over 13 amino acids. V was pared by 5 bases and J by 2 bases, with 9 bases between. Germline CDR1 reads SEHNR; CDR2 reads FQNEAQ (reference sequence). The CDR3 sequence is CASSQAGNYGYTF. The CDR3 region has the DNA TGTGCCAGCAGCCAGGCAGGGAACTATGGCTACACCTTC.

The chain combines TRBV29-1 with TRBJ2-7; D possibly corresponds to TRBD2 (6 bases). This CDR3 has 12 residues. Germline V CDR1 and CDR2: SQVTM, ANQGSEA. The ends were cut back, 2 bases at V and 7 bases at J, with 12 bases in the middle. The CDR3 coding sequence is TGCAGCGTTGAACACACGGGGAGGGAGCAGTACTTC. Translated: CSVEHTGREQYF.

This clonotype has just one count. This chain uses TRBV7-3 with TRBJ2-1, with 7 bases aligning to TRBD2. J gave up 7 bases and V 4 bases, and 19 bases lay outside the gene matches. The CDR3 is 18 residues long. Germline assignment: CDR1 SGHTA and CDR2 FQGTGA. The DNA of the CDR3 is TGTGCCAGCAGCTCCTCCGGGGGGAGGACGGGTTTAATGAATGAGCAGTTCTTC. Residues: CASSSSGGRTGLMNEQFF. Variable domain in full (rest from reference TRBV7-3 and TRBJ2-1): GAGVSQTPSNKVTEKGKYVELRCDPISGHTALYWYRQSLGQGPEFLIYFQGTGAADDSGLPNDRFFAVRPEGSVSTLKIQRTERGDSAVYLCASSSSGGRTGLMNEQFFGPGTRLTVL.

The genes are TRBV5-6 and TRBJ2-3; perhaps TRBD2 as D (6 bases). Germline V gene lookup returns CDR1 SGHDT and CDR2 YYEEEE. With 0 bases removed from V and 0 bases from J, the gap between germline ends came to 8 bases. This CDR3 has 15 residues. CDR3 sequence (DNA): TGTGCCAGCAGCTTGGTAGCGGCTAGCACAGATACGCAGTATTTT. Translation gives CASSLVAASTDTQYF.

The chain carries TRBV19 and TRBJ1-5; D unclear. The CDR3 consists of 15 residues. Germline V gene data show CDR1 as LNHDA and CDR2 as SQIVND (reference sequence). Trimming shortened V by 8 bases and J by 1 base, and 15 bases separated the two germline ends. Here the CDR3 reads CASHSSGVSNQPQHF. DNA of the CDR3: TGTGCCAGTCACTCAAGCGGGGTGAGCAATCAGCCCCAGCATTTT.

The rearrangement uses TRBV6-5 and TRBJ1-1, with unresolved D. The V and J ends lost 8 bases and 5 bases respectively, with 18 bases between them. The CDR3 contains 14 residues. Germline V gene data show CDR1 as MNHEY and CDR2 as SVGAGI. The DNA for the CDR3 is TGTGCCAGCCTCGAGGCGGATACGGGGACTGAAGCTTTCTTT. Protein product: CASLEADTGTEAFF.

This chain connects TRBV7-9 to TRBJ1-2; 7 bases fit TRBD1. In germline, CDR1 is SEHNR, CDR2 FQNEAQ (reference sequence). CDR3 size: 14 residues. V lost 4 bases, J lost 2 bases, and 4 bases stayed unmatched. CDR3 sequence reads: CASSWEGQNYGYTF. CDR3 sequence (DNA): TGTGCCAGCAGCTGGGAGGGACAGAACTATGGCTACACCTTC.

This chain joins TRBV7-9 and TRBJ2-6; the D gene is possibly TRBD2 (5 bases). With 5 bases removed from V and 0 bases from J, the gap between germline ends came to 14 bases. The CDR3 is 17 residues long. Per the germline V gene, CDR1 is SEHNR and CDR2 is FQNEAQ (reference sequence). DNA of the CDR3: TGTGCCAGCAGCCCCGGAGGTAGAAACTCTGGGGCCAACGTCCTGACTTTC. It translates to CASSPGGRNSGANVLTF.

This sequence joins TRBV2 and TRBJ1-1; D call uncertain. The CDR3 sequence is 13 residues long. V was shortened by 5 bases and J by 0 bases, with 7 bases between the two germline ends. Per germline, CDR1 SNHLY and CDR2 FYNNEI. As DNA, the CDR3 is TGTGCCAGCAGTCAGACGGTGAACACTGAAGCTTTCTTT. Translating gives CASSQTVNTEAFF.

The V and J genes are TRBV29-1 and TRBJ2-3; 9 bases line up with TRBD2. The germline CDR1 and CDR2 sequences are SQVTM and ANQGSEA. There are 17 residues in the CDR3. J was trimmed by 6 bases and V by 1 base; bases with no gene match: 14. Written as DNA, the CDR3 is TGCAGCGTTGAAGGGAAGCGGGGGGCGAAAGTTCCGGATACGCAGTATTTT. Translated, it gives CSVEGKRGAKVPDTQYF.

The gene calls are TRBV7-9 and TRBJ2-7, with a tentative D call TRBD2 (6 bases). Germline lookup yields CDR1 SEHNR and CDR2 FQNEAQ (reference sequence). Trimming pared 6 bases from V and 0 bases from J, leaving 9 bases between. This CDR3 has 13 residues. The CDR3 spells CASRDGSSYEQYV. DNA for the CDR3: TGTGCCAGCAGGGACGGGAGCTCCTACGAGCAGTACGTC.

This chain uses TRBV9 with TRBJ1-6; TRBD1 might be the D (6 bases). From germline, CDR1 is SGDLS and CDR2 YYNGEE. V dropped 3 bases and J dropped 6 bases, with 10 bases sitting between them. The CDR3 covers 14 residues. The CDR3, as DNA: TGTGCCAGCAGCGACAGGGTTGGTAATTCACCCCTCCACTTT. It yields the protein CASSDRVGNSPLHF.

The chain is built from TRBV20-1 and TRBJ2-5; D is unresolved. CDR1 and CDR2 from the germline V gene are DFQATT and SNEGSKA (reference sequence). The CDR3 is 14 amino acids. Trimming removed 3 bases at V and 3 bases at J, with 14 bases between. Here the CDR3 reads CSARSEREEETQYF. DNA of the CDR3: TGCAGTGCTAGGTCGGAACGAGAGGAAGAGACCCAGTACTTC.

The chain combines TRBV4-1 with TRBJ1-1; weak D call: TRBD1 (5 bases). The V end was cut by 2 bases, the J end by 1 base, with 14 bases between. Germline CDR1 reads MGHRA; CDR2 reads YSYEKL. The CDR3 runs 16 residues. CDR3 sequence (DNA): TGCGCCAGCAGCCAACCGCATAGGACATCGAACACTGAAGCTTTCTTT. Translated: CASSQPHRTSNTEAFF.

This clonotype came up once. This chain connects TRBV9 to TRBJ2-7; possibly TRBD2 for D (5 bases). Germline-derived CDR1 and CDR2 are SGDLS and YYNGEE. The CDR3 is 12 amino acids. V lost 3 bases and J 5 bases, leaving 9 bases between the germline ends. In DNA, the CDR3 is TGTGCCAGCAGCGCGCACGGGGACGAGCAGTACTTC. Its protein product is CASSAHGDEQYF. The entire variable domain, with the rest obtained from reference TRBV9 and TRBJ2-7, is as follows: DSGVTQTPKHLITATGQRVTLRCSPRSGDLSVYWYQQSLDQGLQFLIQYYNGEERAKGNILERFSAQQFPDLHSELNLSSLELGDSALYFCASSAHGDEQYFGPGTRLTVT.

This chain joins TRBV30 and TRBJ2-7; D possibly corresponds to TRBD2 (5 bases). Trimming took 2 bases from V and 7 from J, leaving 9 bases between them. The germline gives CDR1 GTSNPN, CDR2 SVGIG (reference sequence). The CDR3 loop spans 11 amino acids. The CDR3 DNA is TGTGCCTGGAGTTTCTCGGGGGAGCAGTACGTC. This sequence encodes CAWSFSGEQYV.

The CDR3 is CASSSPGTPERYNEQFF. The CDR3 DNA is TGTGCCAGCAGCTCCCCGGGGACGCCCGAACGATACAATGAGCAGTTCTTC. The V call is TRBV13, the J call TRBJ2-1; D might be TRBD1 or TRBD2, each matching 5 bases. V lost 4 bases, J lost 4 bases, and 20 bases lay in between. The CDR3 runs 17 residues. Germline loops: CDR1 PRHDT, CDR2 FYEKMQ (reference sequence).

This sequence joins TRBV30 and TRBJ2-1, with TRBD1 as a possible D gene (6 bases). This CDR3 is 11 amino acids long. CDR1 and CDR2 from the germline V gene are GTSNPN and SVGIG (reference sequence). Trimming took off 5 bases at V and 9 bases at J, with 11 bases between the two ends. Written as DNA, the CDR3 is TGTGCCTGGGACCAGGGGATTGAGCAGTTCTTC. This encodes CAWDQGIEQFF. Together with reference TRBV30 and TRBJ2-1, the CDR3 gives the full variable domain: SQTIHQWPATLVQPVGSPLSLECTVEGTSNPNLYWYRQAAGRGLQLLFYSVGIGQISSEVPQNLSASRPQDRQFILSSKKLLLSDSGFYLCAWDQGIEQFFGPGTRLTVL.

The chain couples TRBV6-2 or TRBV6-3 to TRBJ2-3; D possibly uses TRBD1 or TRBD2 (6 bases each). V lost 0 bases and J 6 bases, leaving 10 bases between the germline ends. CDR1 MNHEY and CDR2 SVGEGT come from the germline V gene. This CDR3 comprises 14 residues. The CDR3: CASSYSGGQDTQYF. CDR3 nucleotide sequence: TGTGCCAGCAGTTACTCGGGGGGCCAGGATACGCAGTATTTT.

The genes are TRBV16 and TRBJ2-5; D call uncertain. The V gene lost 2 bases and the J gene lost 4 bases, with 8 bases spanning the gap. The CDR3 contains 13 residues. In germline, CDR1 is KGHSY, CDR2 FQNENV. The CDR3 region has the DNA TGTGCCAGCAGCCAACACCCGGCAGAGACCCAGTACTTC. It specifies CASSQHPAETQYF.

The genes are TRBV19 and TRBJ1-2, with 7 bases aligning to TRBD1. J lost 0 bases, V lost 3 bases, and 13 bases had no gene match. Germline assignment: CDR1 LNHDA and CDR2 SQIVND (reference sequence). There are 18 residues in the CDR3. The CDR3 DNA reads TGTGCCAGTAGTATTTTTCCCACAGGGGCCTCAGCTAACTATGGCTACACCTTC. This translates into CASSIFPTGASANYGYTF.

The gene calls are TRBV27 and TRBJ1-1; D is ambiguous. Between the trimmed V and J ends, which lost 6 bases and 2 bases, there was a span of 13 bases. The germline CDR1 and CDR2 sequences are MNHEY and SMNVEV (reference sequence). The CDR3 loop spans 14 amino acids. Here the CDR3 reads CASSIMSGNTEAFF. CDR3 nucleotides: TGTGCCAGCAGCATAATGTCGGGTAACACTGAAGCTTTCTTT.

The genes are TRBV7-3 and TRBJ2-1, with D perhaps matching TRBD1 (6 bases). The V and J ends lost 7 bases and 2 bases respectively, with 15 bases between them. CDR1 SGHTA and CDR2 FQGTGA come from the germline V gene. This CDR3 has 15 residues. CDR3 loop: CASTPEGGPYNEQFF. In DNA, the CDR3 is TGTGCCAGCACCCCAGAAGGGGGACCCTACAATGAGCAGTTCTTC. The full variable domain, rest sourced from reference TRBV7-3 and TRBJ2-1, is GAGVSQTPSNKVTEKGKYVELRCDPISGHTALYWYRQSLGQGPEFLIYFQGTGAADDSGLPNDRFFAVRPEGSVSTLKIQRTERGDSAVYLCASTPEGGPYNEQFFGPGTRLTVL.

The chain joins TRBV15 to TRBJ2-3; TRBD1 aligns across 8 bases. The trim removed 3 bases at V and 5 bases at J, leaving 13 bases unmatched. Germline CDR1 and CDR2: LNHNV and YYDKDF (reference sequence). There are 17 residues in the CDR3. In DNA form, the CDR3 reads TGTGCCACCAGCAGCTCTAATTTCAGGGGGCTCAGAGATACGCAGTATTTT. Its protein product is CATSSSNFRGLRDTQYF.